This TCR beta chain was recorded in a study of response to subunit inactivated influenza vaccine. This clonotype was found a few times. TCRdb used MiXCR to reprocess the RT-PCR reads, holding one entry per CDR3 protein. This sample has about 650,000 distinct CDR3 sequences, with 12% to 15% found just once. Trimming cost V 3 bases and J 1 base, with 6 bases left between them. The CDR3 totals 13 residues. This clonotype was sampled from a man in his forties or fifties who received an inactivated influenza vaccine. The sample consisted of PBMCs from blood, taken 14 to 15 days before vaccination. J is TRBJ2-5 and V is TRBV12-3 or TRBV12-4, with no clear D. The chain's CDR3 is CASSFFSQETQYF. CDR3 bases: TGTGCCAGCAGTTTTTTTTCCCAAGAGACCCAGTACTTC.